Listed below are T cell receptor beta chains from one sample, sequenced in a study of blood T cell repertoires in COVID-19. The assay was immunoSEQ multiplex PCR, and TCRdb's table has in-frame clones only and misses some. The sample holds some 230,000 clones, around 86% seen once. Input material: peripheral blood. The origin of the receptors is a woman aged 80 or over with COVID-19, enrolled during active disease. CDR3s include the opening cysteine and the closing phenylalanine or tryptophan. Each record gives: V gene, J gene, D gene, clone size, CDR3 protein, CDR3 DNA. The D gene is left open where the match is weak. Expanded clones get a size class; other rows say once, few or many, or leave the size out.

TRBV18	TRBJ2-7	TRBD2	once	CVSSPQSGSEEQYF	TGTGTCAGCTCACCACAGAGCGGGAGTGAGGAGCAGTACTTC
TRBV24-1	TRBJ1-2	-	few	CATSDLTGIIYGYTF	TGTGCCACCAGTGATTTAACAGGAATTATCTATGGCTACACCTTC
TRBV5-6	TRBJ1-1	-	-	CASKRAALNTEAFF	TGTGCCAGCAAGCGGGCAGCGTTGAACACTGAAGCTTTCTTT
TRBV5-1	TRBJ2-1	TRBD2	-	CASSLGGGGFNEQFF	TGCGCCAGCAGCTTGGGCGGCGGGGGGTTCAATGAGCAGTTCTTC
TRBV24-1	TRBJ1-2	-	-	CATSDRSGSYTF	TGTGCCACCAGTGATCGGAGCGGCAGCTACACCTTC
TRBV7-3	TRBJ1-2	-	-	CASSLNVGRDYGYTF	TGTGCCAGCAGCTTAAATGTTGGCAGGGACTATGGCTACACCTTC
TRBV7-3	TRBJ2-3	-	-	CASTPGGRYTDTQYF	TGTGCCAGCACGCCCGGGGGGCGATACACAGATACGCAGTATTTT
TRBV24-1	TRBJ2-5	-	-	CATSDFRQAQTQYF	TGTGCCACCAGTGATTTCAGGCAGGCGCAGACCCAGTACTTC
TRBV5-1	TRBJ2-5	TRBD1	-	CASSLGRDRERETQYF	TGCGCCAGCAGCTTGGGCCGGGACAGGGAAAGGGAGACCCAGTACTTC
TRBV2	TRBJ1-5	-	-	CASSEALQGKQPQHF	TGTGCCAGCAGTGAAGCCCTCCAGGGCAAACAGCCCCAGCATTTT
TRBV28	TRBJ2-1	TRBD2	-	CASQGLAGKGSYNEQFF	TGTGCCAGCCAGGGACTAGCGGGAAAGGGCTCCTACAATGAGCAGTTCTTC
TRBV10-3	TRBJ1-5	TRBD1	-	CAISARGTGNQPQHF	TGTGCCATCAGTGCTAGGGGGACAGGGAATCAGCCCCAGCATTTT
TRBV3-1/TRBV3-2	TRBJ1-1	TRBD1	-	CASSQEGQGMNTEAFF	TGTGCCAGCAGCCAAGAGGGACAGGGGATGAACACTGAAGCTTTCTTT
TRBV5-1	TRBJ2-7	-	-	CASRGAHSYEQYF	TGCGCCAGCAGGGGAGCTCACTCCTACGAGCAGTACTTC
TRBV6-6	TRBJ2-7	TRBD1	-	CASGVLRDRGEQYF	TGTGCCAGCGGAGTTCTCCGGGACAGGGGCGAGCAGTACTTC
TRBV7-8	TRBJ2-7	-	few	CASSLRGRQVYEQYF	TGTGCCAGCAGCTTAAGAGGAAGACAGGTATACGAGCAGTACTTC
TRBV5-1	TRBJ1-2	TRBD1	few	CASSLLSGGDSNYGYTF	TGCGCCAGCAGCTTGCTATCAGGGGGCGACTCTAACTATGGCTACACCTTC
TRBV6-5	TRBJ2-5	-	-	CASSHEGLRQETQYF	TGTGCCAGCAGCCATGAGGGACTCCGCCAAGAGACCCAGTACTTC
TRBV4-1	TRBJ1-2	TRBD1	-	CASSQVVTGANTF	TGCGCCAGCAGCCAAGTGGTGACAGGGGCTAACACCTTC
TRBV7-3	TRBJ2-1	TRBD2	-	CASSPGLAGYNEQFF	TGTGCCAGCAGTCCGGGACTAGCGGGGTACAATGAGCAGTTCTTC
TRBV24-1	TRBJ1-1	TRBD1	-	CATSWSRDREWDTEAFF	TGTGCCACCAGTTGGTCCCGGGACAGGGAATGGGACACTGAAGCTTTCTTT
TRBV4-3	TRBJ2-7	-	-	CASSQVRGAAYEQYF	TGCGCCAGCAGCCAGGTCAGGGGGGCGGCCTACGAGCAGTACTTC